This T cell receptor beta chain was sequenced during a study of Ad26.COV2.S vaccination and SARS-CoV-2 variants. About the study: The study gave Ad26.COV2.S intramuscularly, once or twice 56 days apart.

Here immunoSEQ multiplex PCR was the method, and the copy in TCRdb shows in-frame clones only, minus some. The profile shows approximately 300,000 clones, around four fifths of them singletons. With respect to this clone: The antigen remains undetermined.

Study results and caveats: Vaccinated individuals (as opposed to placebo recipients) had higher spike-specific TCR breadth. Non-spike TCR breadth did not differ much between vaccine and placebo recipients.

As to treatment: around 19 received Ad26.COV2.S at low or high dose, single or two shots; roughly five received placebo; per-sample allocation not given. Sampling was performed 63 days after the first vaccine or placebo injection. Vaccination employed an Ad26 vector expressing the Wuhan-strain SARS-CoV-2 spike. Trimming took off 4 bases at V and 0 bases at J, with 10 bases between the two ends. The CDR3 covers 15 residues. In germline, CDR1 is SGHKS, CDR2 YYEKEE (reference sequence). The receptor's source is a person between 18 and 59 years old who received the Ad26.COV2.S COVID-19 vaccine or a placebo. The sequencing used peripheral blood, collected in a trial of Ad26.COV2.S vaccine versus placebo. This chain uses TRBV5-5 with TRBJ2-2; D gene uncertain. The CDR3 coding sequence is TGTGCCAGCAGCCCTCGGTATGCGAACACCGGGGAGCTGTTTTTT. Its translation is CASSPRYANTGELFF.